This TCR beta chain comes out of a study of blood T cell repertoires in COVID-19. Study information: Samples taken during acute and convalescent COVID-19 were collected in the United States, Italy and Spain. PBMCs, B-cell-depleted T cells, or T cells were the source of the cDNA or gDNA that made up the material.

As originally analysed: Quantification of nucleated cells was approximated via reference gene primer amplification. Sequencing was performed with immunoSEQ multiplex PCR; in TCRdb, only in-frame clones are kept and a portion is missing. That table supplies the V and J calls and clone size; D and trimming were determined from the DNA. The sample lists under 60,000 clones; around 90% were seen once. V lost 11 bases to trimming and J lost 0 bases, with 14 bases between them. From germline, CDR1 is MNHEY and CDR2 SMNVEV (reference sequence). CDR3 size: 14 residues. The sequencing input was peripheral blood. The sequence was collected from a human donor in a cohort sampled during active COVID-19. The V and J genes are TRBV27 and TRBJ2-1; D unclear. The CDR3 region has the DNA TGTGCCCACCTATGTAGGAGCTCCTACAATGAGCAGTTCTTC. The encoded protein is CAHLCRSSYNEQFF.